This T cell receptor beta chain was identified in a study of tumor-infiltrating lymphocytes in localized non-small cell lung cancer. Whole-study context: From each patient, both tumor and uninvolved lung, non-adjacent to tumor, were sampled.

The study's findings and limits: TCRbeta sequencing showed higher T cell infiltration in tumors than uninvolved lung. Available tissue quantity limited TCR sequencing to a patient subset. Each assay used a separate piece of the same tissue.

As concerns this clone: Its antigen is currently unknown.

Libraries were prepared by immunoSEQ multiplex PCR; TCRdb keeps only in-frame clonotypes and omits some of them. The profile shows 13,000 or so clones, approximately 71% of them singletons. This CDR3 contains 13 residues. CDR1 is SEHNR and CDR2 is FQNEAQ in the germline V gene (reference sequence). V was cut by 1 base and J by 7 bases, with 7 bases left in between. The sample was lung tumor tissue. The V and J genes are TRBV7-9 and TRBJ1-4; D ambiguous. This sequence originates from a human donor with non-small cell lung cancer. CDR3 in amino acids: CASSLVGVEKLFF. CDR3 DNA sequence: TGTGCCAGCAGCTTAGTTGGCGTTGAAAAACTGTTTTTT.